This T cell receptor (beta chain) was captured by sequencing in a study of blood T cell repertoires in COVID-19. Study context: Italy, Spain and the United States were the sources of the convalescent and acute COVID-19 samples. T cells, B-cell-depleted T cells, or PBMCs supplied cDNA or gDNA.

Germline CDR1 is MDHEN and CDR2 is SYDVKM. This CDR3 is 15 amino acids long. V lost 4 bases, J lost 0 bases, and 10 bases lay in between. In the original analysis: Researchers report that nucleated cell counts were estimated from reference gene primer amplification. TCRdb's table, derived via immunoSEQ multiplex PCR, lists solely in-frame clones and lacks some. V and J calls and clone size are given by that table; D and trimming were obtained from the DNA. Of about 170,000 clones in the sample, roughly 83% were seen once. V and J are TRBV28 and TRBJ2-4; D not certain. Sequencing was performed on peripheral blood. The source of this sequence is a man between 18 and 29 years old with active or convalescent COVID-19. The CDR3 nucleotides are TGTGCCAGCAGTTCACCCGACTTAGCCAAAAACATTCAGTACTTC. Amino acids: CASSSPDLAKNIQYF.